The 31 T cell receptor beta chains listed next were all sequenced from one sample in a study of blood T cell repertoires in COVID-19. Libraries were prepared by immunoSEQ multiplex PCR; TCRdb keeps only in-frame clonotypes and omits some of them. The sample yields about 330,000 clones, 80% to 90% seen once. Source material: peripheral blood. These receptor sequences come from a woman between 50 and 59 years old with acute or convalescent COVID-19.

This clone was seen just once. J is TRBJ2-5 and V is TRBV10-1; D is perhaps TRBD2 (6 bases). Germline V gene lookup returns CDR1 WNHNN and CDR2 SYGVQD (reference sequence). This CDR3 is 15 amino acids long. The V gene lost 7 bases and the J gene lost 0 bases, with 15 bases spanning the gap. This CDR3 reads CASISSGENQETQYF. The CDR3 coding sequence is TGCGCCAGCATCTCGTCGGGGGAAAACCAAGAGACCCAGTACTTC.

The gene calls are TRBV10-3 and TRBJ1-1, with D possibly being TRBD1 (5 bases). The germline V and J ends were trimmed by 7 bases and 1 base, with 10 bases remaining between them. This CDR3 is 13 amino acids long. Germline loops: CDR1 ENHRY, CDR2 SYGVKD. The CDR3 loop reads CAIKRQGNTEAFF. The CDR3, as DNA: TGTGCCATCAAACGCCAGGGGAACACTGAAGCTTTCTTT.

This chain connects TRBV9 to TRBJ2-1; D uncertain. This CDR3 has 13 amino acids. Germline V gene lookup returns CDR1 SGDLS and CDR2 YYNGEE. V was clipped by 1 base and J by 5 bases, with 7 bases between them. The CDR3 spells CASSVLSDNEQFF. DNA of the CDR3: TGTGCCAGCAGCGTATTGTCAGACAATGAGCAGTTCTTC.

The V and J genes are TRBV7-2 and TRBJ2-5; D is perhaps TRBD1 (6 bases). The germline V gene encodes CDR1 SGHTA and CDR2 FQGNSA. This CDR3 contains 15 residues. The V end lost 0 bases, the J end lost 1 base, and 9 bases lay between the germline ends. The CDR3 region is CASSLARTAQETQYF. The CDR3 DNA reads TGTGCCAGCAGCTTAGCGCGGACAGCCCAAGAGACCCAGTACTTC. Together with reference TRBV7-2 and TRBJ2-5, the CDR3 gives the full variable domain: GAGVSQSPSNKVTEKGKDVELRCDPISGHTALYWYRQSLGQGLEFLIYFQGNSAPDKSGLPSDRFSAERTGGSVSTLTIQRTQQEDSAVYLCASSLARTAQETQYFGPGTRLLVL.

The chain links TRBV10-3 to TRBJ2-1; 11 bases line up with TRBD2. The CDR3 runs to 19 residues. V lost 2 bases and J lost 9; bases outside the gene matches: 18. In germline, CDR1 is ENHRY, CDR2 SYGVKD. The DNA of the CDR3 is TGTGCCATCAGTGAGCTGATACCAGCGGTAGCGGGGGGGCCGGGTGAGCAGTTCTTC. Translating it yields CAISELIPAVAGGPGEQFF.

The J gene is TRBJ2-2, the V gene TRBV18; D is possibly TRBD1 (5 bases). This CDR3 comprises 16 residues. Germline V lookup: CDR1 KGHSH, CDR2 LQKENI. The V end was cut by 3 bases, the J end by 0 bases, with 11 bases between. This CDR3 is CASSPQGFANTGELFF. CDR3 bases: TGTGCCAGCTCACCGCAGGGTTTCGCGAACACCGGGGAGCTGTTTTTT.

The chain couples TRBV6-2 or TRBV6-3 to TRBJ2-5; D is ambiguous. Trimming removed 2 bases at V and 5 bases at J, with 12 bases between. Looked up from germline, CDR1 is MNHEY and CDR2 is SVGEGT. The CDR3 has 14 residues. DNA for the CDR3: TGTGCCAGCAGTTACCCTGCGCCCGTGGAGACCCAGTACTTC. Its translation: CASSYPAPVETQYF.

The CDR3 here is CASSPLQAGGTEAFF. The DNA for the CDR3 is TGTGCCAGCTCACCGTTGCAGGCCGGGGGCACTGAAGCTTTCTTT. The genes are TRBV18 and TRBJ1-1; weak D call: TRBD1 (5 bases). This CDR3 is built from 15 residues. The germline V gene has CDR1 KGHSH and CDR2 LQKENI. V was trimmed by 3 bases and J by 4 bases, leaving 15 bases between them.

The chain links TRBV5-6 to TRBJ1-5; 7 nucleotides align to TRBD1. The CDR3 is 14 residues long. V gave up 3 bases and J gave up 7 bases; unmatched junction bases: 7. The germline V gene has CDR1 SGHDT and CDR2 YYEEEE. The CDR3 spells CASSSSTGEQPQHF. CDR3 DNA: TGTGCCAGCAGCTCTTCCACAGGGGAACAGCCCCAGCATTTT.

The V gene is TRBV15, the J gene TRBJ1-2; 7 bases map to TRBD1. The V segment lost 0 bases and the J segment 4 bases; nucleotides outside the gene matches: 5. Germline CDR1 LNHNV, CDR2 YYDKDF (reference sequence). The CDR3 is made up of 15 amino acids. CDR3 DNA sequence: TGTGCCACCAGCAGAGAAGGACAGGACCGCTATGGCTACACCTTC. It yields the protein CATSREGQDRYGYTF.

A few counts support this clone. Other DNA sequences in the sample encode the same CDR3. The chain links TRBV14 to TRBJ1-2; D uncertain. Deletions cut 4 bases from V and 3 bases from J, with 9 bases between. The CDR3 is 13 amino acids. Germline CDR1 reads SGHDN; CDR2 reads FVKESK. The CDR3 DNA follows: TGTGCCAGCAGCCGCGGAACGGACTATGGCTACACCTTC. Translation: CASSRGTDYGYTF.

The CDR3 is CASSIAAENEAFF. CDR3 bases: TGTGCCAGTAGTATTGCGGCGGAAAATGAAGCTTTCTTT. The chain combines TRBV19 with TRBJ1-1; D call uncertain. V was trimmed by 3 bases and J by 7 bases, leaving 12 bases between them. CDR1 and CDR2 (germline): LNHDA, SQIVND (reference sequence). CDR3 length equals 13 residues.

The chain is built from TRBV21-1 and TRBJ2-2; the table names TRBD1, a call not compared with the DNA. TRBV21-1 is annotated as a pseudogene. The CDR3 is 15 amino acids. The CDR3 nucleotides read TGTGCCAGCAGCGGACAGGGAAGGAGGACCGGGGAGCTGTTTTTT. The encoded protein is CASSGQGRRTGELFF.

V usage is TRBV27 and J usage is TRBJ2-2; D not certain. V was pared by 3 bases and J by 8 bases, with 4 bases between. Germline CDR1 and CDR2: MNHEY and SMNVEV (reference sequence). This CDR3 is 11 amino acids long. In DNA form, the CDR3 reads TGTGCCAGCAGTTTCGGTGGGGAGCTGTTTTTT. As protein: CASSFGGELFF.

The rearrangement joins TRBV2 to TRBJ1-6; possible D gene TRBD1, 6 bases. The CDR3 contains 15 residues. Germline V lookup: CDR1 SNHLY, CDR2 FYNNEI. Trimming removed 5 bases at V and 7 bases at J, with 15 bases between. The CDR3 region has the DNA TGTGCCAGCAGTTCCCCGGGACACTTCAATTCACCCCTCCACTTT. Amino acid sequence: CASSSPGHFNSPLHF.

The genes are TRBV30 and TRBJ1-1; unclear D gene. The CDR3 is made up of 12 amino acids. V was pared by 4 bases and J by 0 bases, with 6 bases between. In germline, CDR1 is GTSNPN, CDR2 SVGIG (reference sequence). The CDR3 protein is CAWTGLNTEAFF. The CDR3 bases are TGTGCCTGGACAGGCCTGAACACTGAAGCTTTCTTT.

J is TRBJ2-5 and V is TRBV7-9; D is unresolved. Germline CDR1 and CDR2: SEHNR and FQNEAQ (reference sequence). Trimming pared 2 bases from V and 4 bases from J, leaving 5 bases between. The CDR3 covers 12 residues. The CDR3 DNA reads TGTGCCAGCAGCTTAATTCGAGAGACCCAGTACTTC. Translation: CASSLIRETQYF.

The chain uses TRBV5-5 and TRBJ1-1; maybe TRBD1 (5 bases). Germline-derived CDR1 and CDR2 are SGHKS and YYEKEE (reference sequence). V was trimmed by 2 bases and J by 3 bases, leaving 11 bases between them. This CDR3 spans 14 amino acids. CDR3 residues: CASSFFGGDTEAFF. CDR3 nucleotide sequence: TGTGCCAGCAGCTTTTTCGGGGGGGACACTGAAGCTTTCTTT.

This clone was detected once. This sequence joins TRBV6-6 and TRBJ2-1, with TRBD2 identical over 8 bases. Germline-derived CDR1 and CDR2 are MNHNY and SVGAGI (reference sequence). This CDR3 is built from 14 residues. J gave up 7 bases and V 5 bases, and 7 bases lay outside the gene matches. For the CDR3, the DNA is TGTGCCAGCAGTGTCACTAGCGGAGTGAATGAGCAGTTCTTC. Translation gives CASSVTSGVNEQFF.

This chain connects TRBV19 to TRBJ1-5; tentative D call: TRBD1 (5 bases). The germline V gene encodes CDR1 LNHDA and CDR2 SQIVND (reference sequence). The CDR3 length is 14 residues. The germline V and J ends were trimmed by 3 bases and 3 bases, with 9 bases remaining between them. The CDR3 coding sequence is TGTGCCAGTAGTATGTCAGGGTTCAATCAGCCCCAGCATTTT. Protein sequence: CASSMSGFNQPQHF.

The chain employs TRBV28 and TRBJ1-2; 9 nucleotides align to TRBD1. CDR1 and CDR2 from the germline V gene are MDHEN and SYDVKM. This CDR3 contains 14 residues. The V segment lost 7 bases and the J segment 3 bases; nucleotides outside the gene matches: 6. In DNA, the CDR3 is TGTGCCAGCACCTGGGACAGGGCGTACTATGGCTACACCTTC. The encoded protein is CASTWDRAYYGYTF.

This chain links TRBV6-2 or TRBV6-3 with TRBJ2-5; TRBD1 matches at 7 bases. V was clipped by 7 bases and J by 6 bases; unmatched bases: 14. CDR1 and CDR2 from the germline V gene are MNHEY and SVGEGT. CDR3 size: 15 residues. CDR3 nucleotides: TGTGCCAGCACCCCCTCTGACAGGGTTGGACAGACCCAGTACTTC. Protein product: CASTPSDRVGQTQYF.

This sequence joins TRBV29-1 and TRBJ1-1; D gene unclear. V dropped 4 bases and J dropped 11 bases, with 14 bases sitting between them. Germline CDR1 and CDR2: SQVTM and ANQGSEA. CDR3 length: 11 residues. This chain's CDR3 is CSVGFGADAFF. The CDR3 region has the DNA TGCAGCGTTGGGTTCGGAGCCGACGCTTTCTTT.

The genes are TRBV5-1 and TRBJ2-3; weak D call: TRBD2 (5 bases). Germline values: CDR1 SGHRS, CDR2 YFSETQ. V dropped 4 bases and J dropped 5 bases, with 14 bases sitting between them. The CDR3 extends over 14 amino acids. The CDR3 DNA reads TGCGCCAGCAGCGGGTCATACGGGGTAGATACGCAGTATTTT. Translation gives CASSGSYGVDTQYF.

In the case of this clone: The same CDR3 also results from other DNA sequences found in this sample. In DNA form, the CDR3 reads TGTGCCAGTAGTATAGGAGGGAATCAGCCCCAGCATTTT. Translated, it gives CASSIGGNQPQHF. V gene TRBV19 combines with J gene TRBJ1-5, with unresolved D. The CDR3 contains 13 residues. Germline V gives CDR1 LNHDA, CDR2 SQIVND (reference sequence). V was shortened by 1 base and J by 4 bases, with 5 bases between the two germline ends.

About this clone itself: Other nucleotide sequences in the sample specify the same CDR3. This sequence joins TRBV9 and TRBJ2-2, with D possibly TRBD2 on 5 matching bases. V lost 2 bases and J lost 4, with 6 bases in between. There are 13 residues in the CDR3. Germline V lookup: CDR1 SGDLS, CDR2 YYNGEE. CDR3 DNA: TGTGCCAGCAGCGTCAGCGGCACCGGGGAGCTGTTTTTT. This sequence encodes CASSVSGTGELFF.

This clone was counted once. The DNA of the CDR3 is TGTGCCAGCAGCCAAGATCTTTCAGGGAGGACCTTC. Residues: CASSQDLSGRTF. The chain carries TRBV3-1 (or the pseudogene TRBV3-2) and TRBJ1-2, with TRBD1 as a possible D gene (5 bases). V was clipped by 0 bases and J by 14 bases, with 13 bases between them. Per the germline V gene, CDR1 is LGHDT and CDR2 is YNNKEL (reference sequence). The CDR3 has 12 amino acids.

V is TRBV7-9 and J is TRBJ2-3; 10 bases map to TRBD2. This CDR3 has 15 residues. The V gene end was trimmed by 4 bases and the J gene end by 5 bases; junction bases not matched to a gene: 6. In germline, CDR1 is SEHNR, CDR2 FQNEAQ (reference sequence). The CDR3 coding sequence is TGTGCCAGCAGCTCACTAGCGGGGTTTCTAGATACGCAGTATTTT. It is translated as CASSSLAGFLDTQYF.

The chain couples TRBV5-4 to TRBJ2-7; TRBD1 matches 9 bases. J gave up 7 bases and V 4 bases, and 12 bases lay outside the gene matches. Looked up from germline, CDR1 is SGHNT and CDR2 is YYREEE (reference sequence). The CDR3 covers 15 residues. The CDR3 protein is CASSRYSGQGQEQYF. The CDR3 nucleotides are TGTGCCAGCAGCCGCTACTCAGGACAGGGGCAAGAGCAGTACTTC.

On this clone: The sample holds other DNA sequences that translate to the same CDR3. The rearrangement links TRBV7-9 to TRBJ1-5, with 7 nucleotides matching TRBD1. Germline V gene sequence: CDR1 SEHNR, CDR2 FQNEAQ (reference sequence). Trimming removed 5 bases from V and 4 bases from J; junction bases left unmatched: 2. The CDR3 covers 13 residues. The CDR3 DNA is TGTGCCAGCAGCCGGGACAGAAATCAGCCCCAGCATTTT. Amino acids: CASSRDRNQPQHF.

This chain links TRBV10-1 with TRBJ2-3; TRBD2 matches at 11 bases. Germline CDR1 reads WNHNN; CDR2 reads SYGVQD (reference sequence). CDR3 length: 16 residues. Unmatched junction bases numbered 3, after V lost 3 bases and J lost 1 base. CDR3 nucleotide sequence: TGCGCCAGCAGTGAAACTAGCGGGGGAGGCACAGATACGCAGTATTTT. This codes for CASSETSGGGTDTQYF.